Below are 8 T cell receptor beta chains sequenced from a single sample in a study of blood T cell repertoires in COVID-19. Assay used: immunoSEQ multiplex PCR; TCRdb lists only in-frame clones, some missing. Of 150,000 or so clones in the sample, around 80% are singletons; the top ten hold 8% to 13%. The source material was PBMCs or T cells enriched from blood (not recorded which). The receptor source for this set is a man aged 45-65 years who had recovered from COVID-19.

The J gene is TRBJ2-7, the V gene TRBV6-5; 9 bases align to TRBD2. Germline CDR1 reads MNHEY; CDR2 reads SVGAGI. The junction had 7 bases not matched to a gene; V was cut back by 5 bases and J by 2 bases. The CDR3 is 15 residues long. This chain's CDR3 is CASSPLAGPAYEQYF. In DNA, the CDR3 is TGTGCCAGCAGTCCCCTAGCGGGACCGGCCTACGAGCAGTACTTC.

V is TRBV5-4 and J is TRBJ1-1; D is uncertain. The V and J ends lost 6 bases and 4 bases respectively, with 16 bases between them. The CDR3 extends over 14 amino acids. Per germline, CDR1 SGHNT and CDR2 YYREEE (reference sequence). In nucleotides, the CDR3 is TGTGCCAGCACGCCCGGGGTCCGGGGCACTGAAGCTTTCTTT. This encodes CASTPGVRGTEAFF. Full variable domain (remainder filled in from reference TRBV5-4 and TRBJ1-1): ETGVTQSPTHLIKTRGQQVTLRCSSQSGHNTVSWYQQALGQGPQFIFQYYREEENGRGNFPPRFSGLQFPNYSSELNVNALELDDSALYLCASTPGVRGTEAFFGQGTRLTVV.

The chain employs TRBV18 and TRBJ2-2; 9 positions agree with TRBD1. J gave up 3 bases and V 6 bases, and 8 bases lay outside the gene matches. CDR1 is KGHSH and CDR2 is LQKENI in the germline V gene. CDR3 size: 16 residues. The CDR3 DNA sequence: TGTGCCAGCTCGCCTCCGGGACAGGGCGACACCGGGGAGCTGTTTTTT. It codes for CASSPPGQGDTGELFF. Full variable domain (rest looked up from reference TRBV18 and TRBJ2-2): NAGVMQNPRHLVRRRGQEARLRCSPMKGHSHVYWYRQLPEEGLKFMVYLQKENIIDESGMPKERFSAEFPKEGPSILRIQQVVRGDSAAYFCASSPPGQGDTGELFFGEGSRLTVL.

This clone was picked up many times. The V and J genes are TRBV10-2 and TRBJ2-1, with unresolved D. Germline CDR1 and CDR2: WSHSY and SAAADI. The CDR3 sequence is 12 residues long. V was pared by 3 bases and J by 10 bases, with 10 bases between. The CDR3 loop is CASSDWVEEQFF. CDR3 bases: TGCGCCAGCAGTGATTGGGTGGAGGAGCAGTTCTTC.

CDR3 residues: CADTYEQYF. The CDR3 DNA is TGTGCCGACACCTACGAGCAGTACTTC. V and J are TRBV7-3 and TRBJ2-7, with D unclear. Germline V gene data show CDR1 as SGHTA and CDR2 as FQGTGA. This CDR3 region has 9 residues. The V and J ends lost 11 bases and 2 bases respectively, with 4 bases between them.

This clone has a handful of counts. V and J are TRBV3-1 (or the pseudogene TRBV3-2) and TRBJ2-5; 10 bases fit TRBD2. This CDR3 contains 15 residues. Germline CDR1 reads LGHDT; CDR2 reads YNNKEL (reference sequence). Germline trimming cut 1 base from V and 5 bases from J; bases unmatched to any gene: 4. CDR3 residues: CASSQVAGGMETQYF. The CDR3 nucleotides are TGTGCCAGCAGCCAAGTAGCGGGGGGAATGGAGACCCAGTACTTC.

V is TRBV5-5 and J is TRBJ2-7; 7 bases map to TRBD1. This CDR3 is 15 amino acids long. In germline, CDR1 is SGHKS, CDR2 YYEKEE (reference sequence). Germline trimming cut 4 bases from V and 9 bases from J; bases unmatched to any gene: 16. This CDR3 reads CASSRGSGTATGQYF. For the CDR3, the DNA is TGTGCCAGCAGCAGGGGATCCGGGACAGCTACAGGGCAGTACTTC.

This clone was seen a few times. The chain combines TRBV11-1 with TRBJ2-3; 10 bases match TRBD2. The germline CDR1 and CDR2 sequences are SGHAT and FQDESV (reference sequence). Trimming at V came to 4 bases and at J to 9 bases, leaving 10 bases not matched to a gene. The CDR3 has 15 amino acids. The DNA for the CDR3 is TGTGCCAGCAGCTCCAAAGCTACGACTAGCGGGACGCAGTATTTT. Protein: CASSSKATTSGTQYF.